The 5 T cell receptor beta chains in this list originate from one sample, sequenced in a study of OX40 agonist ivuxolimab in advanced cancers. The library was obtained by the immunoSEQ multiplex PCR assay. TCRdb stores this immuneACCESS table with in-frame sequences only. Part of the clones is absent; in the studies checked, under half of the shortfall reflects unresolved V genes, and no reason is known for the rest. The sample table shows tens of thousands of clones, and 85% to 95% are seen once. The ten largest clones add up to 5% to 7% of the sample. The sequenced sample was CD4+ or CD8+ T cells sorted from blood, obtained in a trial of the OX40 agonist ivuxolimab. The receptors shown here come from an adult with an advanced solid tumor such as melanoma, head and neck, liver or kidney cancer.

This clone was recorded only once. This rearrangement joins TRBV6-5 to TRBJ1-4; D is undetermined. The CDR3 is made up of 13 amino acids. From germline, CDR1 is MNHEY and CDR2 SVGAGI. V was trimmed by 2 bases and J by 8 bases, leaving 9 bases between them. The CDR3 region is CASSYGRNEKLFF. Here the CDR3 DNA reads TGTGCCAGCAGTTACGGCAGGAACGAAAAACTGTTTTTT.

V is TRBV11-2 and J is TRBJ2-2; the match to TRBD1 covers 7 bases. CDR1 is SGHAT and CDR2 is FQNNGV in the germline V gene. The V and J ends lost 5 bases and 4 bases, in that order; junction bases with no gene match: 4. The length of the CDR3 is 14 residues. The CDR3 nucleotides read TGTGCCAGCAGCGTGACAGGGTCCACCGGGGAGCTGTTTTTT. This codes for CASSVTGSTGELFF. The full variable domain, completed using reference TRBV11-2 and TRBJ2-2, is EAGVAQSPRYKIIEKRQSVAFWCNPISGHATLYWYQQILGQGPKLLIQFQNNGVVDDSQLPKDRFSAERLKGVDSTLKIQPAKLEDSAVYLCASSVTGSTGELFFGEGSRLTVL.

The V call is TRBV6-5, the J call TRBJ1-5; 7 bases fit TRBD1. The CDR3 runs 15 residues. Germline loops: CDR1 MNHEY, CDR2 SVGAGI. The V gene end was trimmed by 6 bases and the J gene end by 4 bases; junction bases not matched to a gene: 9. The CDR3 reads CASRARRDSNQPQHF. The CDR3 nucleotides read TGTGCCAGCAGAGCCCGCCGGGACAGTAATCAGCCCCAGCATTTT.

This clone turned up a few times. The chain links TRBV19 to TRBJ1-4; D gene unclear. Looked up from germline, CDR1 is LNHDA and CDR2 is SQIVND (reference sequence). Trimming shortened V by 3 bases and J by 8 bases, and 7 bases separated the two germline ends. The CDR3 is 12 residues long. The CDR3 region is CASSILNEKLFF. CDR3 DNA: TGTGCCAGTAGTATCTTGAACGAAAAACTGTTTTTT.

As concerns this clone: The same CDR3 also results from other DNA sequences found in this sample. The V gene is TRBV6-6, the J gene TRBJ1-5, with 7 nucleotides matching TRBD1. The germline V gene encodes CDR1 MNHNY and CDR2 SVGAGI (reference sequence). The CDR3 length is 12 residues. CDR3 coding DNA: TGTGGAGGGGGCCATAGCAATCAGCCCCAGCATTTT. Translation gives CGGGHSNQPQHF.